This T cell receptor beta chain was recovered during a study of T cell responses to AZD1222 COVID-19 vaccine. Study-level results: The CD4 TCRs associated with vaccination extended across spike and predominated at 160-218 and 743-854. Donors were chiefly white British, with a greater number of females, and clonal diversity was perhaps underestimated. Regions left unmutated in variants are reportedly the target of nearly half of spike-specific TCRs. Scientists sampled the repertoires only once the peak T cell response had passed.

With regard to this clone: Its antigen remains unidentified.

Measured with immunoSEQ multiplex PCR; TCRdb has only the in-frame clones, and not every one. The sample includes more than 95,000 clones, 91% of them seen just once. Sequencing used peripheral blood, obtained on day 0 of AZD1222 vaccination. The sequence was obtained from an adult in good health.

CDR3 bases: TGTGCCAGCAGCGAAACAAGGAACACCATATATTTT. This gives the protein CASSETRNTIYF. This rearrangement joins TRBV3-1 (or the pseudogene TRBV3-2) to TRBJ1-3; D gene unclear. In germline, CDR1 is LGHDT, CDR2 YNNKEL (reference sequence). V was clipped by 5 bases and J by 7 bases, with 9 bases between them. This CDR3 spans 12 amino acids.